This TCR beta chain stems from a study of blood T cell repertoires in COVID-19. Turning to the study itself: Samples of COVID-19 (acute and convalescent) were obtained from the United States, Italy and Spain. The analysed material was cDNA or gDNA that came from T cells, B-cell-depleted T cells, or PBMCs.

Only in-frame clones appear in the TCRdb table, and some are missing; sequencing was by immunoSEQ multiplex PCR. Of some 130,000 clones in the sample, about 70% were seen once. V dropped 7 bases and J dropped 10; count of bases not matched to a gene: 13. Germline CDR1 SNHLY, CDR2 FYNNEI. This CDR3 comprises 15 residues. The sample taken for sequencing was peripheral blood. The chain employs TRBV2 and TRBJ2-1; 10 bases map to TRBD2. This sequence originates from a woman aged 70-85 years with acute or convalescent COVID-19. The CDR3 here is CASKLSGRASGEQFF. CDR3 nucleotides: TGTGCCAGCAAATTAAGCGGGAGGGCCTCTGGGGAGCAGTTCTTC.